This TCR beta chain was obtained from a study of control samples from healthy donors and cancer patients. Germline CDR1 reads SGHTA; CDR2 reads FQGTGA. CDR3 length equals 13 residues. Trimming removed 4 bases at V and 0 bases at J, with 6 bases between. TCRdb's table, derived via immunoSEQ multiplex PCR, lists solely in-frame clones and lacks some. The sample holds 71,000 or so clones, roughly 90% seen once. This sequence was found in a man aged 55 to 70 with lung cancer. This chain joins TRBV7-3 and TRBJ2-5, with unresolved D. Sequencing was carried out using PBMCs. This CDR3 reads CASSSGNQETQYF. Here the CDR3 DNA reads TGTGCCAGCAGCTCCGGAAACCAAGAGACCCAGTACTTC.